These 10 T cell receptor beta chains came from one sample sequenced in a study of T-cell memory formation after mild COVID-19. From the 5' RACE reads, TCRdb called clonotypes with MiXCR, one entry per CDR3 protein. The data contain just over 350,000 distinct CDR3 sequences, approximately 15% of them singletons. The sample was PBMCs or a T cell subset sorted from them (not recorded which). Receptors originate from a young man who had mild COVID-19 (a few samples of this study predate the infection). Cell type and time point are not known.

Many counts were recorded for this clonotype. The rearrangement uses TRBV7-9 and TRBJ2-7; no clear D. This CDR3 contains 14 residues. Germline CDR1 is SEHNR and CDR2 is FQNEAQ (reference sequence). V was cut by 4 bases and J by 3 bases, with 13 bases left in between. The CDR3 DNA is TGTGCCAGCAGCTATCAGCTGGGGTACTACGAGCAGTACTTC. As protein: CASSYQLGYYEQYF.

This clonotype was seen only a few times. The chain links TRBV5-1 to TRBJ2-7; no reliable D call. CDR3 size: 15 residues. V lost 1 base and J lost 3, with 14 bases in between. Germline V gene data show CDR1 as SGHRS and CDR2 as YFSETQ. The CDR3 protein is CASSLIPDAGYEQYF. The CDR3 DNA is TGCGCCAGCAGCTTGATCCCAGACGCCGGCTACGAGCAGTACTTC.

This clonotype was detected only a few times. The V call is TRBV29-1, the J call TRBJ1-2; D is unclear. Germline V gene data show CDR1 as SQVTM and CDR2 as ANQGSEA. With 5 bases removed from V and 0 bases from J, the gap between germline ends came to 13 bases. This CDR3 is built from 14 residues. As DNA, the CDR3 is TGCAGCGTTTCTCCGAGTACGGCTAACTATGGCTACACCTTC. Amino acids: CSVSPSTANYGYTF.

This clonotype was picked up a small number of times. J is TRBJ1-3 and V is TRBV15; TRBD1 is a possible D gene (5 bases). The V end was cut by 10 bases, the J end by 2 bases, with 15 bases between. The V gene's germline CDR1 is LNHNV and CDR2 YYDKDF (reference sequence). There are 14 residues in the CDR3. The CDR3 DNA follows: TGTGCCATCGAGTCAGGGAAAGCTGGAAACACCATATATTTT. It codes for CAIESGKAGNTIYF.

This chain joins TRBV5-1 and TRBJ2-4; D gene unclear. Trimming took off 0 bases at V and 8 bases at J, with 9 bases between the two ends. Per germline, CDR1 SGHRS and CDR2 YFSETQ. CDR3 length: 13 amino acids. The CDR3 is CASSLVPEDIQYF. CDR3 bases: TGCGCCAGCAGCTTGGTTCCTGAGGACATTCAGTACTTC.

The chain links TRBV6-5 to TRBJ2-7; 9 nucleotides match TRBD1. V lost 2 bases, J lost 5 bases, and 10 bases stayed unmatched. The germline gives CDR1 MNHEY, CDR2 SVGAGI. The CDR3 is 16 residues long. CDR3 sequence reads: CASSYLAGTGHHEQYF. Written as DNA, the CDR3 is TGTGCCAGCAGTTACCTCGCGGGGACAGGGCACCACGAGCAGTACTTC.

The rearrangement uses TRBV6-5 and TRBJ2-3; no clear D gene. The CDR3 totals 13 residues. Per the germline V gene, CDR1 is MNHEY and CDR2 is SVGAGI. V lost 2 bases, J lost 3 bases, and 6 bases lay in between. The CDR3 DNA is TGTGCCAGCAGTTACGAAGGTACAGATACGCAGTATTTT. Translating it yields CASSYEGTDTQYF.

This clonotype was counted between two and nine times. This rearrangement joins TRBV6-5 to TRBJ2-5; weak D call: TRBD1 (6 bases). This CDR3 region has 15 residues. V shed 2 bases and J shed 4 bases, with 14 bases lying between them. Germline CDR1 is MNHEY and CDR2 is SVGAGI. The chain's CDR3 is CASSYREGTRETQYF. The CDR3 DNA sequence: TGTGCCAGCAGTTACCGTGAGGGGACAAGAGAGACCCAGTACTTC.

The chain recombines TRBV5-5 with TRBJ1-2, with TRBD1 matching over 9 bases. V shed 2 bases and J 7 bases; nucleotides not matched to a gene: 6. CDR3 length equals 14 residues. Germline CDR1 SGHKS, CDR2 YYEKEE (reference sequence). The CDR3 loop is CASSFRTGERGYTF. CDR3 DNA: TGTGCCAGCAGCTTTAGGACAGGGGAACGTGGCTACACCTTC. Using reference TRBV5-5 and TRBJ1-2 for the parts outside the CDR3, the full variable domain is DAGVTQSPTHLIKTRGQQVTLRCSPISGHKSVSWYQQVLGQGPQFIFQYYEKEERGRGNFPDRFSARQFPNYSSELNVNALLLGDSALYLCASSFRTGERGYTFGSGTRLTVV.

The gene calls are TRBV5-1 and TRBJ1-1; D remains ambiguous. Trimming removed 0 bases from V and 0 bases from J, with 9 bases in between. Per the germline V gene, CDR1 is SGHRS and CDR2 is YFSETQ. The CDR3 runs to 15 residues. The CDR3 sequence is CASSLAEGMNTEAFF. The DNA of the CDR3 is TGCGCCAGCAGCTTGGCCGAGGGTATGAACACTGAAGCTTTCTTT.